This TCR beta chain stems from a study of blood T cell repertoires in COVID-19. Looked up from germline, CDR1 is LNHDA and CDR2 is SQIVND (reference sequence). This CDR3 region has 13 residues. After removal of 5 bases from V and 6 bases from J, the junction contained 3 bases not matched to a gene. Sequenced by immunoSEQ multiplex PCR; TCRdb stores in-frame clones only, minus some. The top ten hold 2.5% to 3% of the sample, which has 250,000 to 350,000 clones, roughly 90% seen once. This clonotype was sampled from a woman in her twenties or thirties with active or convalescent COVID-19. The chain recombines TRBV19 with TRBJ1-2, with 10 bases that match TRBD1. Sequenced input: peripheral blood. CDR3 sequence reads: CASSFGQGDGYTF. CDR3 bases: TGTGCCAGTAGTTTTGGACAGGGGGATGGCTACACCTTC.